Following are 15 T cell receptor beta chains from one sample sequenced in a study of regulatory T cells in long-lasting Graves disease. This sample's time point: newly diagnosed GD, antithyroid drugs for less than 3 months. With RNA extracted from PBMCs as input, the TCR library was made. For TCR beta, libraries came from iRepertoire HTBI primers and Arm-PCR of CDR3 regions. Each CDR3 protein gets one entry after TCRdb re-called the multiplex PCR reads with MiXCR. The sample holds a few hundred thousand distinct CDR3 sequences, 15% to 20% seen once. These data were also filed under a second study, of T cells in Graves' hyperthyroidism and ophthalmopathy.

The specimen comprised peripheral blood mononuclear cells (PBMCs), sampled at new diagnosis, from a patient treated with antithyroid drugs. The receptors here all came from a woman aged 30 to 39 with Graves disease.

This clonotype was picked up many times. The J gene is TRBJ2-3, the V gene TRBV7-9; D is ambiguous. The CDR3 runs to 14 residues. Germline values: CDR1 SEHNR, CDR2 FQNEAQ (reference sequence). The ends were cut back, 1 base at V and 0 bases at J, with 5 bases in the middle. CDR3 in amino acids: CASSLDTSTDTQYF. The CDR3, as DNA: TGTGCCAGCAGCTTAGACACGAGCACAGATACGCAGTATTTT.

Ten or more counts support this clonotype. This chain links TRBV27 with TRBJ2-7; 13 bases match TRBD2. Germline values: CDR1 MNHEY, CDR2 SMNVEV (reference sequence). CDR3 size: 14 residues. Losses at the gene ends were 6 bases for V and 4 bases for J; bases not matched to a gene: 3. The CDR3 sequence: CASRRTSGGYEQYF. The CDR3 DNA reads TGTGCCAGCAGGAGGACTAGCGGGGGATACGAGCAGTACTTC.

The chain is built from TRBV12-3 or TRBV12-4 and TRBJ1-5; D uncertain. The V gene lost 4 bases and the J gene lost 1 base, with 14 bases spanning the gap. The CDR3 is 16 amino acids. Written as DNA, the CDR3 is TGTGCCAGCAGTTCCCTTTCCGGGTCCAGCAATCAGCCCCAGCATTTT. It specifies CASSSLSGSSNQPQHF.

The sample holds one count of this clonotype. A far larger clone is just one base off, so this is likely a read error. CDR3 loop: CASSHPARADTQCF. The CDR3 coding sequence is TGTGCCAGCAGCCACCCGGCCCGGGCCGATACGCAGTGTTTT. V and J are TRBV7-8 and TRBJ2-3; no clear D gene. The CDR3 consists of 14 residues. Germline CDR1 is SGHVS and CDR2 is FQNEAQ.

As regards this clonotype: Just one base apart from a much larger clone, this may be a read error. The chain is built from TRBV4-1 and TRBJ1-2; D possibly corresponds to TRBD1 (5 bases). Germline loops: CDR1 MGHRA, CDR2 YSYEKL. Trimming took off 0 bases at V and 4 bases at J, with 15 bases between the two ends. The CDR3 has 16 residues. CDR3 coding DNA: TGCGCCAGCAGCCAAGAAGGTCCGGGGCTGATCTATGGCTACACCTTC. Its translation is CASSQEGPGLIYGYTF.

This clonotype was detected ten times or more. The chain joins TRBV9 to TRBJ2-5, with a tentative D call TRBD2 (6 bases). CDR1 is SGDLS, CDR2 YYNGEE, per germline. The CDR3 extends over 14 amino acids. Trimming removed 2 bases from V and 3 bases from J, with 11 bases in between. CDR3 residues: CASSVRGNEETQYF. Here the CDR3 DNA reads TGTGCCAGCAGCGTCCGGGGGAATGAAGAGACCCAGTACTTC.

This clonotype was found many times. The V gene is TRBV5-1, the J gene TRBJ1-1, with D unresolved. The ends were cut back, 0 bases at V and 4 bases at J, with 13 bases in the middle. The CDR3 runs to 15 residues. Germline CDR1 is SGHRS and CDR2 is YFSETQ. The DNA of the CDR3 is TGCGCCAGCAGCTTGGATTTGGCCGGGGTCACTGAAGCTTTCTTT. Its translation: CASSLDLAGVTEAFF.

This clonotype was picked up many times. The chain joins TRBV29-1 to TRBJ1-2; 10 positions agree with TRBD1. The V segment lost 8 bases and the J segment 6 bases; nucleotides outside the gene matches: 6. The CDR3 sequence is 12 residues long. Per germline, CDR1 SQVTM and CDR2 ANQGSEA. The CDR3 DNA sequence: TGCAGCCTCCATGGGACAGGGGATGGCTACACCTTC. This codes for CSLHGTGDGYTF.

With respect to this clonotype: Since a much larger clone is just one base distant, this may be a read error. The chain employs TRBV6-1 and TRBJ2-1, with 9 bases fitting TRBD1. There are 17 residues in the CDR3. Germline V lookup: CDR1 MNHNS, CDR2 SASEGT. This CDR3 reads CVSSELGWDRVRNEQFF. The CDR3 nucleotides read TGTGTCAGCAGTGAATTAGGGTGGGACAGGGTGAGGAATGAGCAGTTCTTC.

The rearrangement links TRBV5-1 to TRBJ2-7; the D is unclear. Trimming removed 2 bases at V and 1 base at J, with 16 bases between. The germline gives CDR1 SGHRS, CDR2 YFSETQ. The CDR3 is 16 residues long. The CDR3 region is CASSFHRFQSSYEQYF. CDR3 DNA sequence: TGCGCCAGCAGCTTTCATCGCTTCCAGAGTTCCTACGAGCAGTACTTC.

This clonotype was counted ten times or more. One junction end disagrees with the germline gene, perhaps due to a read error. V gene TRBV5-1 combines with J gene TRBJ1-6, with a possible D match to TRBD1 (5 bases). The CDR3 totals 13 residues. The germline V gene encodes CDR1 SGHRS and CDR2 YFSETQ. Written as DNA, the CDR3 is TGTGCCAGCAGCTTGTGGTGGGACGGTATTCTCCACTTT. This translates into CASSLWWDGILHF.

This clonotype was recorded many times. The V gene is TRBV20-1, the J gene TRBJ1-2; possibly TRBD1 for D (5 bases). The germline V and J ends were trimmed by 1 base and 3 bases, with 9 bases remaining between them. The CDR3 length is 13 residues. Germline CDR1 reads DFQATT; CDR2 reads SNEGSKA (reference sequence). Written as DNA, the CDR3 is TGCAGTGCTAGAGTCCAGGGTTACTATGGCTACACCTTC. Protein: CSARVQGYYGYTF.

The CDR3 sequence: CASSIQRGGLSTDTQYF. The CDR3 DNA follows: TGTGCCAGTAGTATCCAGCGGGGGGGCCTTAGCACAGATACGCAGTATTTT. The chain couples TRBV19 to TRBJ2-3, with 10 bases lining up with TRBD2. Germline V gene lookup returns CDR1 LNHDA and CDR2 SQIVND (reference sequence). There are 17 residues in the CDR3. Trimming took 3 bases from V and 0 from J; bases not matched to a gene: 6.

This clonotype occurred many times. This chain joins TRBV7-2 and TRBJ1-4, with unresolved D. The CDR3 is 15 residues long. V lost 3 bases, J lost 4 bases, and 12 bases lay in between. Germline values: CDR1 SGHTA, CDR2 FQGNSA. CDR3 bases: TGTGCCAGCAGCTTGGTGAAAGGTCATAATGAAAAACTGTTTTTT. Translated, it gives CASSLVKGHNEKLFF.

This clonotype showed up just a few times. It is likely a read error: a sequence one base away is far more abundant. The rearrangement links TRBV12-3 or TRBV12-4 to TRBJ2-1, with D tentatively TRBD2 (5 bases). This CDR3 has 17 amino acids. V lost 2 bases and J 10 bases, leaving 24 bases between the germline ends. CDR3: CASSLNHLGVISYEQFF. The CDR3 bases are TGTGCCAGCAGTTTAAATCATCTCGGGGTCATCTCCTACGAGCAGTTCTTC.